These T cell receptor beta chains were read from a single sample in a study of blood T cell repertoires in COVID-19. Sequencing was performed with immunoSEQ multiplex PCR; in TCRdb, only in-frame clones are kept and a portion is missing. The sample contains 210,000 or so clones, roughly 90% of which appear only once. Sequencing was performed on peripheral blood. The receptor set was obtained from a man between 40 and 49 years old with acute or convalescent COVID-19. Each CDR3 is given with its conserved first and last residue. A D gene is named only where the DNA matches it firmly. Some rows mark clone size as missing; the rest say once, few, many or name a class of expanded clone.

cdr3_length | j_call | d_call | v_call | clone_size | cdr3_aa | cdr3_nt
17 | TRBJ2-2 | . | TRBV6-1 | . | CASSEDIRVLLTGELFF | TGTGCCAGCAGTGAGGACATTAGAGTACTCCTCACCGGGGAGCTGTTTTTT
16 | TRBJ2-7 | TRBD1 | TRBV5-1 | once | CASSLSSGTGAHEQYF | TGCGCCAGCAGCCTCAGCTCCGGGACAGGGGCCCACGAGCAGTACTTC
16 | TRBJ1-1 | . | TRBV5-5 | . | CASSFRQKLRNTEAFF | TGTGCCAGCAGCTTCAGACAGAAACTAAGGAACACTGAAGCTTTCTTT
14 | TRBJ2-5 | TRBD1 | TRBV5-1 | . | CASSTGQVQETQYF | TGCGCCAGCAGCACGGGACAGGTACAAGAGACCCAGTACTTC
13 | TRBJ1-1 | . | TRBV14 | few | CASSQDRNTEAFF | TGTGCCAGCAGCCAAGACAGGAACACTGAAGCTTTCTTT
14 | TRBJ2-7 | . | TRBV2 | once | CASSEGGDGYEQYF | TGTGCCAGCAGTGAGGGCGGGGATGGCTACGAGCAGTACTTC
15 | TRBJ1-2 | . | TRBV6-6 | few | CASSIQGTPVDGYTF | TGTGCCAGCAGTATTCAGGGGACCCCCGTCGATGGCTACACCTTC
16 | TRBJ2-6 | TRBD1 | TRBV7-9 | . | CASSWDRVSGANVLTF | TGTGCCAGCAGTTGGGACAGGGTCTCTGGGGCCAACGTCCTGACTTTC
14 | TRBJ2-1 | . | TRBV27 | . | CASSFRAGDNEQFF | TGTGCCAGCAGTTTTCGGGCAGGGGACAATGAGCAGTTCTTC
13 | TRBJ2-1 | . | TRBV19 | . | CASMGDLYNEQFF | TGTGCCAGTATGGGGGACTTGTACAATGAGCAGTTCTTC
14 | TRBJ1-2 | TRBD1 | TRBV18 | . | CASSQETGRYGYTF | TGTGCCAGCTCACAAGAGACAGGGCGCTATGGCTACACCTTC
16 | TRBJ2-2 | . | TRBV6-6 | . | CASSYSGGKFAGELFF | TGTGCCAGCAGTTACTCTGGGGGGAAGTTTGCCGGGGAGCTGTTTTTT
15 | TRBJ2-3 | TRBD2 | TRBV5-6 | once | CASSPTSGGTDTQYF | TGTGCCAGCAGCCCGACTAGCGGGGGTACAGATACGCAGTATTTT